Included here is one T cell receptor beta chain sequence, with context. The source of the sample is a study of blood T cell repertoires in COVID-19. Background on the study: Donors in the United States, Italy and Spain gave samples during acute or convalescent COVID-19. T cells, B-cell-depleted T cells, or PBMCs supplied cDNA or gDNA.

Authors' analysis steps: Amplification from reference gene primers served as the basis for estimated nucleated cell counts. Generated by immunoSEQ multiplex PCR, the TCRdb table keeps only in-frame clones and is missing some. V, J and clone size are taken as reported in that table, and D and trimming were inferred from the DNA itself. The data contain around 66,000 clones, about 82% of them singletons. This CDR3 is 15 amino acids long. The V and J ends lost 3 bases and 13 bases, in that order; junction bases with no gene match: 15. Germline CDR1 is LNHDA and CDR2 is SQIVND (reference sequence). This sequence was found in a human donor in a cohort sampled during active COVID-19. Specimen: peripheral blood. The chain is built from TRBV19 and TRBJ2-5, with TRBD1 identical over 9 bases. For the CDR3, the DNA is TGTGCCAGTAGTATGGAGGACAGGGGTAGGAACGAGAGGTACTTC. Amino acid sequence: CASSMEDRGRNERYF. Complete variable domain (other parts from reference TRBV19 and TRBJ2-5): DGGITQSPKYLFRKEGQNVTLSCEQNLNHDAMYWYRQDPGQGLRLIYYSQIVNDFQKGDIAEGYSVSREKKESFPLTVTSAQKNPTAFYLCASSMEDRGRNERYFGPGTRLLVL.